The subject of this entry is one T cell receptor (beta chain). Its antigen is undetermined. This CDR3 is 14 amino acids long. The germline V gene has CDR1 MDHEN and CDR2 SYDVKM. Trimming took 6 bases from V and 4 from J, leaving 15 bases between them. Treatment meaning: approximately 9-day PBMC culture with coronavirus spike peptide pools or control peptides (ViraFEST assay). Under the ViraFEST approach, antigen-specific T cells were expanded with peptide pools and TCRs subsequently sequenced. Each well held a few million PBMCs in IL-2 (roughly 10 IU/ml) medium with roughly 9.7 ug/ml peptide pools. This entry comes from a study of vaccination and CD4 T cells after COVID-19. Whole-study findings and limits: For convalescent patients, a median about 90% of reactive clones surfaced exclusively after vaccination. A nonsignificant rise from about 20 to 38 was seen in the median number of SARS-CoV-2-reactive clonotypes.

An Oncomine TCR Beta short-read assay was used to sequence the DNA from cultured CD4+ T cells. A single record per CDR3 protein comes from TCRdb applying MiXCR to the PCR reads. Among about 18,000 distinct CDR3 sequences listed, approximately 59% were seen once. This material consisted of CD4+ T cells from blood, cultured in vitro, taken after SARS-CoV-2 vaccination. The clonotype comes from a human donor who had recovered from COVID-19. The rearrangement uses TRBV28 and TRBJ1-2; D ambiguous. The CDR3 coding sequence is TGTGCCAGCAGCCTCCAAAGGGATACCTATGGCTACACCTTC. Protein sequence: CASSLQRDTYGYTF.